This T cell receptor beta chain was obtained from a study of human T cells and chemical hapten exposure. Time point in this sample: patch test 2, 6 weeks after DPC sensitization. The treatment was: therapeutic diphenylcyclopropenone sensitization with weekly scalp DPC. This clonotype was found a few times. This CDR3 contains 12 residues. V lost 2 bases to trimming and J lost 4 bases, with 5 bases between them. Germline CDR1 and CDR2: SGHTA and FQGNSA. TCRdb reprocessed the RACE reads via MiXCR and lists one record per CDR3 protein. The sample carries about 73,000 distinct CDR3 sequences, 8.5% recorded once.

This TCR came from a woman in her forties or fifties with alopecia areata. Some clones in this sample may be carry-over from other donors' samples. The chain employs TRBV7-2 and TRBJ2-5; no clear D gene. This specimen consisted of whole blood, obtained in connection with sensitization to the hapten diphenylcyclopropenone (DPC). CDR3 amino acids: CASSLNSETQYF. For the CDR3, the DNA is TGTGCCAGCAGCTTAAACTCAGAGACCCAGTACTTC.